The clone carrying this T cell receptor beta chain is a singleton in its sample. Authors' methods: By means of reference gene primer amplification, nucleated cell counts were estimated. Libraries were prepared by immunoSEQ multiplex PCR; TCRdb keeps only in-frame clonotypes and omits some of them. That table is the source of V, J and clone size, and D and trimming were worked out from the DNA. The table lists approximately 100,000 clones, 80% to 90% of them singletons. The CDR3 runs 15 residues. V was shortened by 1 base and J by 5 bases, with 13 bases between the two germline ends. CDR1 is SGHTA and CDR2 is FQGNSA in the germline V gene. This entry is derived from a study of blood T cell repertoires in COVID-19. Study details: Samples of COVID-19 (acute and convalescent) were obtained from the United States, Italy and Spain. T cells, B-cell-depleted T cells, or PBMCs supplied cDNA or gDNA.

V and J are TRBV7-2 and TRBJ2-3; D perhaps matches TRBD2 (5 bases). Sequencing input: peripheral blood. The sequence came from a woman of 80 years or more with acute or convalescent COVID-19. In DNA form, the CDR3 reads TGTGCCAGCAGCTTAGGTGGAGGTTTTGGAGATACGCAGTATTTT. Its protein is CASSLGGGFGDTQYF.